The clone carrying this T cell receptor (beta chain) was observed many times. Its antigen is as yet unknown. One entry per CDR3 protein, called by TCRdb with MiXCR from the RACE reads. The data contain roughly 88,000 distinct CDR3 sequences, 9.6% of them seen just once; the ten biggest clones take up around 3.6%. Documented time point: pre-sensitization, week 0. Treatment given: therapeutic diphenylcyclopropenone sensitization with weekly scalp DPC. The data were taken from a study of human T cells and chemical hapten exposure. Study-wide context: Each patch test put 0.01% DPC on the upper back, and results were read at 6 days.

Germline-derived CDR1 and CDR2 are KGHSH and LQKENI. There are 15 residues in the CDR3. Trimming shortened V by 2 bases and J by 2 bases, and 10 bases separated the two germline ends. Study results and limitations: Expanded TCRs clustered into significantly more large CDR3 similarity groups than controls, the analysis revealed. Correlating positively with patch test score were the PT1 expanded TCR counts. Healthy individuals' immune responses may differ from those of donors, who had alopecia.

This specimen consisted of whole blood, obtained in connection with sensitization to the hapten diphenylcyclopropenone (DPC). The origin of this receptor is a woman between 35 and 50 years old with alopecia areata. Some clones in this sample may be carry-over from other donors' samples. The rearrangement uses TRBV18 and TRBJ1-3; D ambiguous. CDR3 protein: CASSPNEGTGNTIYF. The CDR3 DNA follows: TGTGCCAGCTCACCAAACGAGGGCACTGGAAACACCATATATTTT.